This TCR beta chain was recovered during a study of T cells in Graves' hyperthyroidism and ophthalmopathy. RNA transcripts served as the template for amplifying TCR beta CDR3 regions. When the TCR CDR3 underwent first-round RT-PCR, the HTBI primer set was used. TCRdb re-derived calls from the multiplex PCR reads in MiXCR, one entry per CDR3 protein. The sample yields a few hundred thousand distinct CDR3 sequences, about 43% seen once. What was sequenced was peripheral blood or thyroid tissue (not recorded which). This sequence originates from a young woman with Graves' hyperthyroidism.

The DNA for the CDR3 is TGTGCCTGGAGTGTAGGGACAGGAGACTACGAGCAGTACTTC. Amino acids: CAWSVGTGDYEQYF. This sequence joins TRBV30 and TRBJ2-7; 8 bases map to TRBD1. V lost 0 bases and J lost 3; bases outside the gene matches: 4. The CDR3 totals 14 residues. CDR1 GTSNPN and CDR2 SVGIG come from the germline V gene (reference sequence).